This TCR beta chain was sequenced for a study of T cell clonality in common variable immunodeficiency. Whole-study findings and limits: Fewer deletions and N-nucleotide insertions were reportedly seen in common variable immunodeficiency TCR beta sequences. Repertoire-complication correlations in CVID were limited by patient heterogeneity. T cell subpopulation sequencing would be needed to explain CVID clonality.

Blood samples were heparinized, roughly 5 to 9 ml per donor. The data were produced by immunoSEQ multiplex PCR, yet TCRdb's version contains in-frame clones alone and is incomplete. The sample was found to contain roughly 58,000 clones, and every one recurs. This clone was seen many times. The target antigen is unknown. The read ends 3 residues shy of where the CDR3 ends; the end is completed using the germline J gene. Germline V gene lookup returns CDR1 LNHDA and CDR2 SQIVND (reference sequence). This CDR3 is 14 amino acids long. The V gene end was trimmed by 4 bases and the J gene end by 4 bases; junction bases not matched to a gene: 3.

This chain links TRBV19 with TRBJ2-2; TRBD1 matches at 7 bases. The TCR sequence derives from a person aged 18-70 years in good health. Sequencing was done on a sample of peripheral blood mononuclear cells. CDR3 in amino acids: CASSTGQLTGELFF. CDR3 bases read: TGTGCCAGTAGTACGGGACAGCTCACCGGGGAG.